The 3 T cell receptor beta chains below were found in one sample sequenced in a study of beta chain features in type 1 diabetes. Overall study results and limits: Among all four CD4+ subsets, Type 1 diabetes patients had TCRB CDR3s that were moderately but significantly shorter.

Since all of the isolated RNA was reverse transcribed, expressed TCRB transcripts were what got sequenced. Profiling relied on immunoSEQ multiplex PCR, and the TCRdb table lists in-frame clones only, not all of them. In the table there are 600,000 to 700,000 clones, roughly an eighth of which are singletons. These TCRs are of unknown antigen specificity. The sample was naive CD4+ T cells from blood. Source of these receptors: a man aged 25-45 years with type 1 diabetes.

In this sample, this clone turned up a few times. The genes are TRBV9 and TRBJ2-2, with TRBD2 matching 7 bases. Unmatched junction bases numbered 6, after V lost 0 bases and J lost 1 base. The CDR3 extends over 17 amino acids. The germline gives CDR1 SGDLS, CDR2 YYNGEE. Written as DNA, the CDR3 is TGTGCCAGCAGCGTAGAAGGGACTAACCTGAACACCGGGGAGCTGTTTTTT. Its protein product is CASSVEGTNLNTGELFF.

This sequence joins TRBV27 and TRBJ2-4, with TRBD1 matching 7 bases. The CDR3 spans 14 residues. Trimming removed 6 bases from V and 5 bases from J; junction bases left unmatched: 7. In germline, CDR1 is MNHEY, CDR2 SMNVEV (reference sequence). The CDR3 loop reads CASSDRVGENIQYF. The CDR3 DNA reads TGTGCCAGCAGCGACAGGGTCGGCGAAAACATTCAGTACTTC.

V usage is TRBV5-1 and J usage is TRBJ2-1, with TRBD2 matching 9 bases. The germline V gene encodes CDR1 SGHRS and CDR2 YFSETQ. The CDR3 is 14 amino acids. V dropped 4 bases and J dropped 7; count of bases not matched to a gene: 6. Written as DNA, the CDR3 is TGCGCCAGCAGCGGAGTAGCGGGGGAAAATGAGCAGTTCTTC. It yields the protein CASSGVAGENEQFF.